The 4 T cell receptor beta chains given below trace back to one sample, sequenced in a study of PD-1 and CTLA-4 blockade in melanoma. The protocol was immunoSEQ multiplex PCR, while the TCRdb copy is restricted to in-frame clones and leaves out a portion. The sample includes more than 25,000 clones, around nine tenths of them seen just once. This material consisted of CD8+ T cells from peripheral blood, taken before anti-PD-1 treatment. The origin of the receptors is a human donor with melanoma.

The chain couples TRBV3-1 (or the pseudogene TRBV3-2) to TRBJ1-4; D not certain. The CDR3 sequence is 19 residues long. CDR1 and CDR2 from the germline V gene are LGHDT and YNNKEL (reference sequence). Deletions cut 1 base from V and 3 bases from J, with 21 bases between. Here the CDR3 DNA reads TGTGCCAGCAGCCAAGTTCCAGGATATATGGCGTGGTCTAATGAAAAACTGTTTTTT. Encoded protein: CASSQVPGYMAWSNEKLFF.

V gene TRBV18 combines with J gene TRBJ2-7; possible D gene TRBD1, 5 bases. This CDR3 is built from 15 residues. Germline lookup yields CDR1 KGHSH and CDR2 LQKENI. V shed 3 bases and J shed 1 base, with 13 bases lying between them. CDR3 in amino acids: CASSPFDSRSYEQYF. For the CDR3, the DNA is TGTGCCAGCTCACCCTTCGACAGCCGTTCCTACGAGCAGTACTTC.

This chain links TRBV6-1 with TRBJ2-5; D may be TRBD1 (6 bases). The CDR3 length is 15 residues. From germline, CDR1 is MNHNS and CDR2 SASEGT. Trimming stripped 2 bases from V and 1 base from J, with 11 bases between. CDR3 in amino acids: CASSEYRVIQETQYF. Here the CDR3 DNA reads TGTGCCAGCAGTGAATACAGGGTGATCCAAGAGACCCAGTACTTC.

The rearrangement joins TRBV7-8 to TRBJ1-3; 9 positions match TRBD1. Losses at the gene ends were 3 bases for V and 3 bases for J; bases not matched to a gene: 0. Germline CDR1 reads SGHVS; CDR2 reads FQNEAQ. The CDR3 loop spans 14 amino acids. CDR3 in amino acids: CASSLTGGGNTIYF. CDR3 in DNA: TGTGCCAGCAGCTTGACAGGGGGTGGAAACACCATATATTTT. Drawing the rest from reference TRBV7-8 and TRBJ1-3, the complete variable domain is GAGVSQSPRYKVAKRGQDVALRCDPISGHVSLFWYQQALGQGPEFLTYFQNEAQLDKSGLPSDRFFAERPEGSVSTLKIQRTQQEDSAVYLCASSLTGGGNTIYFGEGSWLTVV.